This TCR beta chain appears in the sequencing data of a study of T-cell reconstitution after alpha-beta-depleted transplantation in children. In its sample, this clonotype was seen a few times. What it binds is unknown. General study points: Recipient T cells and thymic progenitors that survived gave rise to the high TCRbeta diversity observed at day 60 in some patients. Newly produced T cells mostly accounted for T-cell counts and diversity one year post-transplant.

The authors prepared the TCRbeta library with unique molecular identifiers. TCRdb re-analysed the PCR reads in MiXCR, keeping a single row per CDR3 protein. The top ten clones hold 35% of a sample with 200,000 to 250,000 distinct CDR3 sequences, under 8.5% of them seen once. Sequences were derived from PBMCs, mostly from graft donor cells, sampled 360 days after TCRalphabeta/CD19-depleted stem cell transplant. This sequence was found in a male patient aged 2-10 years who had a stem cell transplant for acute myeloid leukemia, so the T cells may come from the graft donor.

CDR3 residues: CASKRAQETQYF. DNA for the CDR3: TGTGCCAGCAAAAGGGCCCAAGAGACCCAGTACTTC. The chain is built from TRBV12-3 or TRBV12-4 and TRBJ2-5; D unclear. The CDR3 extends over 12 amino acids. Between the trimmed V and J ends, which lost 7 bases and 1 base, there was a span of 7 bases.